These 23 T cell receptor beta chains came from one sample sequenced in a study of T cells in localized non-small cell lung cancer. The table came from immunoSEQ multiplex PCR; TCRdb's copy has only in-frame clones and leaves some out. The sample carries about 55,000 clones, around four fifths recorded once. The specimen was peripheral blood mononuclear cells, collected before any cancer treatment. The receptors were gathered from a man aged 35 to 69 with stage III lung adenocarcinoma.

The rearrangement joins TRBV9 to TRBJ2-2; 8 positions match TRBD2. The trim removed 4 bases at V and 7 bases at J, leaving 6 bases unmatched. The CDR3 covers 14 residues. CDR1 is SGDLS, CDR2 YYNGEE, per germline. The CDR3 sequence: CASSYSGMIGELFF. The CDR3 nucleotides are TGTGCCAGCAGCTATAGCGGGATGATCGGGGAGCTGTTTTTT.

V and J are TRBV7-6 and TRBJ1-5, with D unclear. Germline CDR1 is SGHVS and CDR2 is FNYEAQ. The CDR3 has 14 amino acids. Deletions cut 5 bases from V and 0 bases from J, with 8 bases between. Here the CDR3 reads CASSPLDSNQPQHF. CDR3 nucleotide sequence: TGTGCCAGCAGCCCCCTAGATAGCAATCAGCCCCAGCATTTT.

The genes are TRBV5-1 and TRBJ1-6; possible D gene TRBD1, 5 bases. The CDR3 loop spans 17 amino acids. V dropped 1 base and J dropped 0 bases, with 11 bases sitting between them. Germline CDR1 is SGHRS and CDR2 is YFSETQ. The CDR3: CASSLSGHRSYNSPLHF. The DNA for the CDR3 is TGCGCCAGCAGCTTGTCTGGACACCGCTCCTATAATTCACCCCTCCACTTT.

The chain employs TRBV5-6 and TRBJ2-2; 8 positions agree with TRBD1. Germline lookup yields CDR1 SGHDT and CDR2 YYEEEE. This CDR3 comprises 16 residues. V lost 1 base, J lost 5 bases, and 7 bases stayed unmatched. CDR3 sequence (DNA): TGTGCCAGCAGCTTGTTGCAGGGGGCTCGAACCGGGGAGCTGTTTTTT. Translating it yields CASSLLQGARTGELFF.

On this clone itself: Additional DNA sequences in this sample encode the identical CDR3. The chain links TRBV14 to TRBJ2-5; D uncertain. Trimming stripped 2 bases from V and 2 bases from J, with 6 bases between. The CDR3 extends over 13 amino acids. Germline V gene lookup returns CDR1 SGHDN and CDR2 FVKESK. CDR3 sequence: CASSQNSQETQYF. The DNA of the CDR3 is TGTGCCAGCAGCCAAAACTCACAAGAGACCCAGTACTTC.

This chain joins TRBV7-2 and TRBJ1-1; D uncertain. CDR3 length: 13 amino acids. Germline CDR1 is SGHTA and CDR2 is FQGNSA. V lost 4 bases and J lost 1, with 7 bases in between. The CDR3 DNA is TGTGCCAGCAGCTCCCAGAAGAACACTGAAGCTTTCTTT. Translation: CASSSQKNTEAFF.

The chain has TRBV29-1 and TRBJ2-5; 9 bases align to TRBD2. The CDR3 extends over 13 amino acids. The germline gives CDR1 SQVTM, CDR2 ANQGSEA. The V gene end was trimmed by 7 bases and the J gene end by 4 bases; junction bases not matched to a gene: 7. DNA of the CDR3: TGCAGCGCCGGCGGGGGGGACGGAGAGACCCAGTACTTC. This translates into CSAGGGDGETQYF.

The chain joins TRBV6-1 to TRBJ1-1; D is unclear. V lost 0 bases and J lost 3, with 8 bases in between. CDR1 and CDR2 from the germline V gene are MNHNS and SASEGT. This CDR3 region has 14 residues. The CDR3 spells CASSEALMHTEAFF. The DNA of the CDR3 is TGTGCCAGCAGTGAAGCGCTCATGCACACTGAAGCTTTCTTT.

The chain uses TRBV29-1 and TRBJ1-1; TRBD1 is a possible D gene (5 bases). CDR3 size: 15 residues. V dropped 4 bases and J dropped 0 bases, with 15 bases sitting between them. Germline lookup yields CDR1 SQVTM and CDR2 ANQGSEA. In DNA, the CDR3 is TGCAGCGTTGTCCCATCAGGGAATCTGAACACTGAAGCTTTCTTT. As protein: CSVVPSGNLNTEAFF.

As concerns this clone: The junction shows a germline mismatch at one end, possibly a read error. The chain couples TRBV5-4 to TRBJ2-7; 8 positions match TRBD2. The CDR3 loop spans 16 amino acids. Germline CDR1 is SGHNT and CDR2 is YYREEE (reference sequence). This CDR3 is CASSQDPRGAGYEQYF. The CDR3 region has the DNA TGCGCCAGCAGCCAAGATCCGCGGGGGGCAGGGTACGAGCAGTACTTC. The whole variable domain, filled in from reference TRBV5-4 and TRBJ2-7, reads ETGVTQSPTHLIKTRGQQVTLRCSSQSGHNTVSWYQQALGQGPQFIFQYYREEENGRGNFPPRFSGLQFPNYSSELNVNALELDDSALYLCASSQDPRGAGYEQYFGPGTRLTVT.

This chain connects TRBV5-6 to TRBJ2-5; the D is unclear. This CDR3 contains 13 residues. The V end was cut by 0 bases, the J end by 5 bases, with 8 bases between. Germline V CDR1 and CDR2: SGHDT, YYEEEE. CDR3 DNA: TGTGCCAGCAGCTTGGGGTTTTCGGAGACCCAGTACTTC. This translates into CASSLGFSETQYF. The full variable domain, completed using reference TRBV5-6 and TRBJ2-5, is DAGVTQSPTHLIKTRGQQVTLRCSPKSGHDTVSWYQQALGQGPQFIFQYYEEEERQRGNFPDRFSGHQFPNYSSELNVNALLLGDSALYLCASSLGFSETQYFGPGTRLLVL.

The genes are TRBV4-2 and TRBJ1-3; 12 nucleotides agree with TRBD1. This CDR3 comprises 15 residues. Germline V CDR1 and CDR2: LGHNA, YNFKEQ. V lost 4 bases, J lost 3 bases, and 1 base stayed unmatched. CDR3 DNA sequence: TGTGCCAGCAGCCGGGACAGGGGGCTTGGAAACACCATATATTTT. Its protein product is CASSRDRGLGNTIYF.

This chain joins TRBV11-2 and TRBJ2-7; tentatively, D is TRBD1 (6 bases). CDR3 length: 12 amino acids. The V gene lost 5 bases and the J gene lost 4 bases, with 9 bases spanning the gap. CDR1 SGHAT and CDR2 FQNNGV come from the germline V gene. CDR3 sequence (DNA): TGTGCCAGCAGCCCGCAGGGGTACGAGCAGTACTTC. This gives the protein CASSPQGYEQYF.

This clone was recorded once. This chain joins TRBV27 and TRBJ1-1; TRBD1 agrees at 8 bases. V shed 4 bases and J 3 bases; nucleotides not matched to a gene: 10. The germline V gene encodes CDR1 MNHEY and CDR2 SMNVEV (reference sequence). The CDR3 loop spans 16 amino acids. For the CDR3, the DNA is TGTGCCAGCAGTTCAGGGGGCTTTATTGAACACACTGAAGCTTTCTTT. Translating gives CASSSGGFIEHTEAFF.

The rearrangement uses TRBV2 and TRBJ2-3, with unresolved D. This CDR3 has 13 amino acids. CDR1 and CDR2 (germline): SNHLY, FYNNEI. Trimming removed 6 bases at V and 2 bases at J, with 9 bases between. The DNA for the CDR3 is TGTGCCAGCAGGACCCGGCCCACAGATACGCAGTATTTT. It codes for CASRTRPTDTQYF.

The genes are TRBV18 and TRBJ1-4; D unresolved. This CDR3 region has 16 residues. With 3 bases removed from V and 0 bases from J, the gap between germline ends came to 11 bases. Germline CDR1 is KGHSH and CDR2 is LQKENI. CDR3 loop: CASSPNYGATNEKLFF. The CDR3 DNA is TGTGCCAGCTCACCGAACTATGGTGCAACTAATGAAAAACTGTTTTTT.

This clone was seen just once. The chain is built from TRBV7-9 and TRBJ2-1; D may be TRBD2 (5 bases). The germline V and J ends were trimmed by 8 bases and 5 bases, with 7 bases remaining between them. The CDR3 covers 11 residues. Germline CDR1 is SEHNR and CDR2 is FQNEAQ (reference sequence). This chain's CDR3 is CASQEDNEQFF. CDR3 nucleotide sequence: TGTGCCAGCCAGGAGGACAATGAGCAGTTCTTC.

This chain links TRBV2 with TRBJ2-5; 11 bases align to TRBD2. The J call may be faulty, since TRBJ2-7 better matches the DNA end. CDR1 SNHLY and CDR2 FYNNEI come from the germline V gene. The CDR3 spans 15 residues. The CDR3 region has the DNA TGTGCCAGCGAGCGGGCTAGCGGGAGGAATTACGAGCAGTACTTC. Translated: CASERASGRNYEQYF.

The genes are TRBV9 and TRBJ2-5; 9 bases are shared with TRBD1. CDR3 length: 16 amino acids. Germline loops: CDR1 SGDLS, CDR2 YYNGEE. The junction had 9 bases not matched to a gene; V was cut back by 2 bases and J by 4 bases. The CDR3 DNA reads TGTGCCAGCAGCGTTACAGGGGGCTCAGTGGGAGAGACCCAGTACTTC. It codes for CASSVTGGSVGETQYF.

V is TRBV9 and J is TRBJ2-3, with a weak D call TRBD2 (5 bases). CDR3 size: 15 residues. Trimming stripped 3 bases from V and 6 bases from J, with 17 bases between. Germline CDR1 is SGDLS and CDR2 is YYNGEE. The chain's CDR3 is CASSGGGLRWDTQYF. CDR3 coding DNA: TGTGCCAGCAGCGGTGGCGGACTCAGGTGGGATACGCAGTATTTT.

The chain recombines TRBV2 with TRBJ2-3; tentative D call: TRBD2 (6 bases). This CDR3 comprises 15 residues. Germline V gene data show CDR1 as SNHLY and CDR2 as FYNNEI. With 10 bases removed from V and 3 bases from J, the gap between germline ends came to 20 bases. CDR3 DNA sequence: TGTGCCACCGAACTAGCCCCCAGTTGGACAGATACGCAGTATTTT. It translates to CATELAPSWTDTQYF.

The chain links TRBV9 to TRBJ2-5; 10 positions agree with TRBD2. V gave up 0 bases and J gave up 1 base; unmatched junction bases: 3. Germline values: CDR1 SGDLS, CDR2 YYNGEE. CDR3 length: 16 residues. The DNA of the CDR3 is TGTGCCAGCAGCGTAGGAAGCGGGGGGGTCCAAGAGACCCAGTACTTC. Its protein is CASSVGSGGVQETQYF.

The rearrangement links TRBV27 to TRBJ1-1; perhaps TRBD1 as D (5 bases). With 4 bases removed from V and 4 bases from J, the gap between germline ends came to 13 bases. This CDR3 has 14 residues. Germline-derived CDR1 and CDR2 are MNHEY and SMNVEV (reference sequence). CDR3 sequence: CASSSQGWSTEAFF. The CDR3 nucleotides are TGTGCCAGCAGTTCCCAGGGTTGGAGCACTGAAGCTTTCTTT.